The present T cell receptor beta chain was sequenced within a study of Graves' ophthalmopathy and Graves' hyperthyroidism. RNA transcripts were the source from which TCR beta CDR3 regions were amplified. In the first round, RT-PCR was carried out with HTBI primers, and a multiplex PCR formed the second round. From the multiplex PCR reads, TCRdb called clonotypes with MiXCR, one entry per CDR3 protein. This sample has around 1,200,000 distinct CDR3 sequences, with about 40% found just once. General observations from the study: Among expanded thyroid clonotypes above 0.001 frequency, most also occurred in blood. Prediction of ophthalmopathy progression reached over 65% sensitivity and around 72% specificity.

Hyperthyroidism patients were newly diagnosed, under 2 months' duration, aged 18 to 65. Enrollment excluded any patients with other autoimmune diseases, uncontrolled infections, pregnancy or lactation. About this clonotype itself: Its antigen is unknown.

The J segment lost 7 bases and the V segment lost 4 bases, leaving 10 bases of the junction unmatched. The CDR3 length is 14 residues. Germline V gene data show CDR1 as SGHDT and CDR2 as YYEEEE. The TCR originated in an adult man with Graves' hyperthyroidism. Sequenced input: peripheral blood or thyroid tissue (not recorded which). The chain combines TRBV5-6 with TRBJ1-1, with 7 positions matching TRBD1. The DNA for the CDR3 is TGTGCCAGCAGCATGGACAGGACCGAGATTGAAGCTTTCTTT. Protein sequence: CASSMDRTEIEAFF.